These 20 T cell receptor beta chains were all obtained from the same sample, sequenced in a study of blood T cell repertoires in COVID-19. The assay was immunoSEQ multiplex PCR, and TCRdb's table has in-frame clones only and misses some. The data contain approximately 210,000 clones, roughly four fifths of them seen just once; the ten biggest clones take up approximately 8%. Sequenced input: peripheral blood. These TCRs come from a woman between 45 and 60 years old with active or convalescent COVID-19.

This clone was counted only a few times. V gene TRBV16 combines with J gene TRBJ1-1; maybe TRBD1 (6 bases). The CDR3 loop spans 12 amino acids. Germline assignment: CDR1 KGHSY and CDR2 FQNENV. Trimming removed 1 base at V and 10 bases at J, with 10 bases between. In nucleotides, the CDR3 is TGTGCCAGCAGCCAATACAGCAGGGGAGCTTTCTTT. Translation gives CASSQYSRGAFF.

The rearrangement links TRBV19 to TRBJ1-5; the match to TRBD1 covers 9 bases. V was clipped by 7 bases and J by 4 bases; unmatched bases: 11. Germline values: CDR1 LNHDA, CDR2 SQIVND (reference sequence). The CDR3 has 16 residues. CDR3 in amino acids: CASTPGTGFPNQPQHF. CDR3 nucleotide sequence: TGTGCCAGTACCCCCGGGACAGGGTTCCCAAATCAGCCCCAGCATTTT.

The genes are TRBV5-1 and TRBJ1-5, with TRBD1 as a possible D gene (5 bases). The germline CDR1 and CDR2 sequences are SGHRS and YFSETQ. The CDR3 is made up of 14 amino acids. V shed 0 bases and J shed 1 base, with 5 bases lying between them. This CDR3 is CASSLEGSNQPQHF. CDR3 nucleotide sequence: TGCGCCAGCAGCTTGGAGGGGAGCAATCAGCCCCAGCATTTT. The full variable domain, in which reference TRBV5-1 and TRBJ1-5 provide the parts outside the CDR3, is KAGVTQTPRYLIKTRGQQVTLSCSPISGHRSVSWYQQTPGQGLQFLFEYFSETQRNKGNFPGRFSGRQFSNSRSEMNVSTLELGDSALYLCASSLEGSNQPQHFGDGTRLSIL.

V gene TRBV20-1 combines with J gene TRBJ2-5; D is unclear. The germline CDR1 and CDR2 sequences are DFQATT and SNEGSKA (reference sequence). V was cut by 8 bases and J by 4 bases, with 11 bases left in between. This CDR3 is built from 11 residues. CDR3 in amino acids: CSSGNRETQYF. CDR3 DNA: TGCAGTTCGGGTAACCGAGAGACCCAGTACTTC.

The chain joins TRBV21-1 to TRBJ2-1; the DNA was not compared with TRBD1, the D call given in the table. TRBV21-1 is shown as a pseudogene. This CDR3 spans 14 amino acids. CDR3 DNA sequence: TGTGCCAGCGGAACCGGGACAGCTTACAATGAGCAGTTCTTC. Translated, it gives CASGTGTAYNEQFF.

J is TRBJ1-1 and V is TRBV7-8; D possibly corresponds to TRBD1 (6 bases). The CDR3 is made up of 15 amino acids. Germline loops: CDR1 SGHVS, CDR2 FQNEAQ. V gave up 3 bases and J gave up 1 base, with 12 bases separating them. The CDR3 sequence: CASSFGGLKNTEAFF. The DNA for the CDR3 is TGTGCCAGCAGCTTCGGGGGGCTGAAGAACACTGAAGCTTTCTTT.

In its sample, this clone was seen once. The V gene is TRBV10-3, the J gene TRBJ2-7; 8 bases are a match to TRBD2. The CDR3 is 14 amino acids. With 6 bases clipped from V and 2 bases from J, the junction kept 6 bases outside the gene matches. From germline, CDR1 is ENHRY and CDR2 SYGVKD. This CDR3 is CAISGLAGTYEQYF. CDR3 bases: TGTGCCATCAGCGGACTAGCAGGGACCTACGAGCAGTACTTC.

This rearrangement joins TRBV2 to TRBJ1-3, with D perhaps matching TRBD1 (5 bases). Germline loops: CDR1 SNHLY, CDR2 FYNNEI. The V and J ends lost 4 bases and 0 bases respectively, with 10 bases between them. The CDR3 has 15 residues. CDR3 residues: CASSVKQVSGNTIYF. In nucleotides, the CDR3 is TGTGCCAGCAGTGTAAAACAGGTCTCTGGAAACACCATATATTTT.

V gene TRBV28 combines with J gene TRBJ1-4, with 8 nucleotides matching TRBD1. Germline values: CDR1 MDHEN, CDR2 SYDVKM. J lost 0 bases, V lost 5 bases, and 8 bases had no gene match. The CDR3 loop spans 17 amino acids. The chain's CDR3 is CASSRDRGRPTNEKLFF. CDR3 coding DNA: TGTGCCAGCAGTCGAGACAGGGGTAGGCCAACTAATGAAAAACTGTTTTTT.

The V gene is TRBV5-6, the J gene TRBJ1-2; D unresolved. The CDR3 spans 15 residues. Germline V gene sequence: CDR1 SGHDT, CDR2 YYEEEE. Between the trimmed V and J ends, which lost 1 base and 3 bases, there was a span of 13 bases. CDR3 bases: TGTGCCAGCAGCTTGCCTTCCGACACATACTATGGCTACACCTTC. Amino acid sequence: CASSLPSDTYYGYTF.

The chain carries TRBV10-1 and TRBJ2-1, with 8 nucleotides matching TRBD2. CDR1 is WNHNN and CDR2 is SYGVQD in the germline V gene (reference sequence). The V gene end was trimmed by 2 bases and the J gene end by 2 bases; junction bases not matched to a gene: 2. CDR3 length: 15 amino acids. CDR3 DNA: TGCGCCAGCAGTGAGCCCGGGGGGGCCTACAATGAGCAGTTCTTC. This gives the protein CASSEPGGAYNEQFF.

V usage is TRBV4-1 and J usage is TRBJ2-5; 12 nucleotides align to TRBD2. V lost 4 bases, J lost 1 base, and 4 bases stayed unmatched. CDR1 is MGHRA, CDR2 YSYEKL, per germline. CDR3 length: 16 residues. The CDR3 sequence: CASSPSSGGGQETQYF. Here the CDR3 DNA reads TGCGCCAGCAGCCCGTCTAGCGGGGGGGGCCAAGAGACCCAGTACTTC.

The V and J genes are TRBV2 and TRBJ2-1, with 8 bases that match TRBD2. CDR3 length equals 14 residues. The V gene end was trimmed by 8 bases and the J gene end by 2 bases; junction bases not matched to a gene: 5. Per the germline V gene, CDR1 is SNHLY and CDR2 is FYNNEI. CDR3 protein: CASCWREAYNEQFF. The CDR3 DNA reads TGTGCCAGCTGTTGGCGGGAGGCCTACAATGAGCAGTTCTTC. Using reference TRBV2 and TRBJ2-1 for the parts outside the CDR3, the full variable domain is EPEVTQTPSHQVTQMGQEVILRCVPISNHLYFYWYRQILGQKVEFLVSFYNNEISEKSEIFDDQFSVERPDGSNFTLKIRSTKLEDSAMYFCASCWREAYNEQFFGPGTRLTVL.

The chain couples TRBV28 to TRBJ1-1; D is ambiguous. CDR1 MDHEN and CDR2 SYDVKM come from the germline V gene. V was cut by 4 bases and J by 12 bases, with 18 bases left in between. This CDR3 has 13 residues. In DNA form, the CDR3 reads TGTGCCAGCAGTTCCGTCCTCCTCCTAAAGCCTTTCTTT. This translates into CASSSVLLLKPFF.

The chain links TRBV29-1 to TRBJ1-2, with no clear D. The germline V gene encodes CDR1 SQVTM and CDR2 ANQGSEA. Trimming took off 7 bases at V and 3 bases at J, with 15 bases between the two ends. This CDR3 contains 13 residues. CDR3: CSAGPGEDYGYTF. The DNA for the CDR3 is TGCAGCGCCGGACCTGGGGAGGACTATGGCTACACCTTC. The whole variable domain, remainder taken from reference TRBV29-1 and TRBJ1-2, is SAVISQKPSRDICQRGTSLTIQCQVDSQVTMMFWYRQQPGQSLTLIATANQGSEATYESGFVIDKFPISRPNLTFSTLTVSNMSPEDSSIYLCSAGPGEDYGYTFGSGTRLTVV.

This rearrangement joins TRBV30 to TRBJ2-4; D uncertain. CDR3 length: 14 residues. The germline V and J ends were trimmed by 7 bases and 0 bases, with 13 bases remaining between them. CDR1 is GTSNPN, CDR2 SVGIG, per germline (reference sequence). CDR3 residues: CAFKSEIAKNIQYF. Written as DNA, the CDR3 is TGTGCCTTTAAATCGGAGATAGCCAAAAACATTCAGTACTTC.

The chain combines TRBV11-2 with TRBJ2-2; perhaps TRBD1 as D (5 bases). Trimming took off 1 base at V and 5 bases at J, with 8 bases between the two ends. Per germline, CDR1 SGHAT and CDR2 FQNNGV. The CDR3 extends over 14 amino acids. CDR3 amino acids: CASSLATGTGELFF. The CDR3 DNA is TGTGCCAGCAGCTTAGCAACAGGAACCGGGGAGCTGTTTTTT.

The rearrangement uses TRBV27 and TRBJ2-2; D is unresolved. Trimming took off 6 bases at V and 2 bases at J, with 4 bases between the two ends. The CDR3 loop spans 12 amino acids. CDR1 is MNHEY and CDR2 is SMNVEV in the germline V gene (reference sequence). The CDR3 protein is CASSRNTGELFF. CDR3 nucleotides: TGTGCCAGCAGCCGTAACACCGGGGAGCTGTTTTTT.

This chain connects TRBV6-6 to TRBJ1-1; 10 positions match TRBD1. V shed 6 bases and J 2 bases; nucleotides not matched to a gene: 6. Germline CDR1 reads MNHNY; CDR2 reads SVGAGI (reference sequence). This CDR3 has 15 residues. The CDR3 reads CASSSLTGGNTEAFF. The CDR3 DNA sequence: TGTGCCAGCAGCTCACTGACAGGGGGCAACACTGAAGCTTTCTTT.

This chain connects TRBV25-1 to TRBJ1-2; TRBD1 matches 8 bases. This CDR3 comprises 15 residues. Unmatched junction bases numbered 6, after V lost 5 bases and J lost 1 base. Germline V CDR1 and CDR2: MGHDK, SYGVNS. CDR3 sequence reads: CASSRRDRGNYGYTF. As DNA, the CDR3 is TGTGCCAGCAGTCGGCGAGACAGGGGTAACTATGGCTACACCTTC.